The 19 T cell receptor beta chains in this list originate from one sample, sequenced in a study of early T cells in non-severe SARS-CoV-2 infection. MiXCR, run by TCRdb on the 5' RACE reads, gives a single entry per CDR3 protein. The table shows some 45,000 distinct CDR3 sequences, with 9.4% occurring only once. The specimen comprised whole blood, sampled at baseline. The source is an adult who was a healthcare worker with PCR-confirmed SARS-CoV-2 infection or an uninfected control (not recorded which).

This clonotype has at least ten counts. V and J are TRBV28 and TRBJ2-2; D is ambiguous. Germline loops: CDR1 MDHEN, CDR2 SYDVKM. V shed 6 bases and J shed 3 bases, with 14 bases lying between them. This CDR3 comprises 15 residues. In nucleotides, the CDR3 is TGTGCCAGCAGGAATCGGGTCTCAGACACCGGGGAGCTGTTTTTT. It is translated as CASRNRVSDTGELFF.

The chain combines TRBV7-2 with TRBJ2-1; 7 bases align to TRBD1. Germline values: CDR1 SGHTA, CDR2 FQGNSA. The CDR3 is 14 amino acids. V trimming: 5 bases; J trimming: 7 bases; junction bases outside the gene matches: 8. The DNA of the CDR3 is TGTGCCAGCAGCCCAACCGGGACAGTGAATGAGCAGTTCTTC. It translates to CASSPTGTVNEQFF.

The J gene is TRBJ1-1, the V gene TRBV6-5; 8 bases fit TRBD1. With 5 bases clipped from V and 3 bases from J, the junction kept 5 bases outside the gene matches. The CDR3 has 14 amino acids. Germline values: CDR1 MNHEY, CDR2 SVGAGI. The CDR3, as DNA: TGTGCCAGCAGTGAACAGGGGGGGCACACTGAAGCTTTCTTT. This encodes CASSEQGGHTEAFF.

The chain links TRBV20-1 to TRBJ2-3, with 7 nucleotides matching TRBD1. The CDR3 is made up of 13 amino acids. Germline CDR1 reads DFQATT; CDR2 reads SNEGSKA (reference sequence). V lost 6 bases and J lost 4; bases outside the gene matches: 7. CDR3 region: CSASRGLADTQYF. DNA of the CDR3: TGCAGTGCCTCCAGGGGGTTGGCAGATACGCAGTATTTT.

This clonotype was observed at least ten times. The chain couples TRBV2 to TRBJ2-3; 10 positions agree with TRBD1. The ends lost 11 bases at V and 4 bases at J; junction bases unmatched: 9. Germline V gene sequence: CDR1 SNHLY, CDR2 FYNNEI. The CDR3 runs 14 residues. The CDR3 loop reads CADSDRGHADTQYF. CDR3 DNA sequence: TGTGCCGACTCAGACAGGGGGCACGCAGATACGCAGTATTTT.

This clonotype appeared many times. The gene calls are TRBV29-1 and TRBJ2-1; D is ambiguous. Germline loops: CDR1 SQVTM, CDR2 ANQGSEA. V was pared by 6 bases and J by 5 bases, with 14 bases between. This CDR3 has 13 residues. CDR3 coding DNA: TGCAGCGTAACTGGGTCCCGGGACAATGAGCAGTTCTTC. Its translation is CSVTGSRDNEQFF.

This clonotype was seen a few times. The chain uses TRBV28 and TRBJ2-1; TRBD2 is a possible D gene (5 bases). The CDR3 consists of 14 residues. Trimming pared 3 bases from V and 9 bases from J, leaving 15 bases between. Germline lookup yields CDR1 MDHEN and CDR2 SYDVKM. The CDR3 DNA reads as TGTGCCAGCAGTTTGCTCGGGATTTCTGGTGAGCAGTTCTTC. This translates into CASSLLGISGEQFF.

The table lists this clonotype with a count of one. At one boundary the junction diverges from the germline segment, which might be a read error. The genes are TRBV28 and TRBJ1-2; D might be TRBD1 (6 bases). CDR1 is MDHEN and CDR2 is SYDVKM in the germline V gene. This CDR3 contains 13 residues. The CDR3 DNA reads TGTGCCAGCACCTCCCTCGCGGGGGGCCTACATAGCTTC. This translates into CASTSLAGGLHSF.

This clonotype showed up many times. The chain combines TRBV7-2 with TRBJ2-7; tentative D call: TRBD2 (7 bases). Trimming took 3 bases from V and 6 from J, leaving 15 bases between them. The CDR3 contains 14 residues. Germline CDR1 SGHTA, CDR2 FQGNSA. CDR3 in amino acids: CASSFLRGGAEQYF. CDR3 coding DNA: TGTGCCAGCAGCTTCCTCCGTGGGGGGGCCGAGCAGTACTTC.

This clonotype was picked up many times. The V call is TRBV27, the J call TRBJ2-1; 9 bases map to TRBD2. This CDR3 has 15 amino acids. Germline CDR1 is MNHEY and CDR2 is SMNVEV (reference sequence). The trim removed 3 bases at V and 3 bases at J, leaving 3 bases unmatched. CDR3 nucleotide sequence: TGTGCCAGCAGTTTGGGTAGCGGGGGCTACAATGAGCAGTTCTTC. As protein: CASSLGSGGYNEQFF.

The chain is built from TRBV18 and TRBJ1-2, with unresolved D. Germline assignment: CDR1 KGHSH and CDR2 LQKENI. The CDR3 sequence is 13 residues long. V was pared by 3 bases and J by 4 bases, with 9 bases between. The CDR3: CASSPPSFYGYTF. CDR3 in DNA: TGTGCCAGCTCACCTCCTTCCTTCTATGGCTACACCTTC.

This chain links TRBV7-8 with TRBJ2-7; D ambiguous. This CDR3 is built from 15 residues. V was shortened by 5 bases and J by 0 bases, with 14 bases between the two germline ends. Germline lookup yields CDR1 SGHVS and CDR2 FQNEAQ. The CDR3 nucleotides are TGTGCCAGCAGCCCCAATCCAGAAAGCTCCTACGAGCAGTACTTC. Its protein product is CASSPNPESSYEQYF. Full variable domain (rest looked up from reference TRBV7-8 and TRBJ2-7): GAGVSQSPRYKVAKRGQDVALRCDPISGHVSLFWYQQALGQGPEFLTYFQNEAQLDKSGLPSDRFFAERPEGSVSTLKIQRTQQEDSAVYLCASSPNPESSYEQYFGPGTRLTVT.

This clonotype was counted between two and nine times. V and J are TRBV6-1 and TRBJ1-5; possibly TRBD1 for D (5 bases). This CDR3 has 14 residues. Germline values: CDR1 MNHNS, CDR2 SASEGT. Trimming shortened V by 4 bases and J by 1 base, and 8 bases separated the two germline ends. Here the CDR3 reads CASSGRDSNQPQHF. The CDR3 DNA reads TGTGCCAGCAGTGGGCGGGACAGCAATCAGCCCCAGCATTTT.

Regarding this clonotype: One end of the junction fails to match germline, which may point to a read error. The genes are TRBV7-8 and TRBJ2-7; unclear D gene. Germline V gene sequence: CDR1 SGHVS, CDR2 FQNEAQ. This CDR3 contains 14 residues. The CDR3 is CASSLALVTYELYF. CDR3 DNA sequence: TGTGCCAGCAGCTTAGCCCTGGTTACATACGAGCTGTACTTC.

V is TRBV30 and J is TRBJ1-2; D is unclear. Germline-derived CDR1 and CDR2 are GTSNPN and SVGIG (reference sequence). V gave up 2 bases and J gave up 7 bases, with 20 bases separating them. This CDR3 comprises 15 residues. The chain's CDR3 is CAWSPNLRPSTGYTF. As DNA, the CDR3 is TGTGCCTGGAGTCCTAACCTAAGACCAAGCACTGGCTACACCTTC.

This clonotype has a count of ten or more. The chain has TRBV29-1 and TRBJ1-4, with D hard to call. The CDR3 is made up of 12 amino acids. From germline, CDR1 is SQVTM and CDR2 ANQGSEA. Trimming took off 1 base at V and 8 bases at J, with 8 bases between the two ends. The CDR3 DNA reads as TGCAGCGTTGAAGGTAACGGAGAAAAACTGTTTTTT. Amino acid sequence: CSVEGNGEKLFF.

This clonotype has just a few counts. The chain joins TRBV28 to TRBJ2-7; perhaps D is TRBD1 or TRBD2 (5 bases each). The CDR3 sequence is 11 residues long. Trimming pared 6 bases from V and 7 bases from J, leaving 10 bases between. The V gene's germline CDR1 is MDHEN and CDR2 SYDVKM. The CDR3 spells CASSRGWEQYF. In DNA form, the CDR3 reads TGTGCCAGCAGCCGGGGCTGGGAGCAGTACTTC.

This clonotype showed up just a few times. The chain uses TRBV18 and TRBJ2-3; 10 bases agree with TRBD1. Germline-derived CDR1 and CDR2 are KGHSH and LQKENI. The CDR3 runs to 15 residues. Losses at the gene ends were 3 bases for V and 2 bases for J; bases not matched to a gene: 2. Here the CDR3 reads CASSPGTGVTDTQYF. The CDR3 DNA follows: TGTGCCAGCTCACCCGGGACAGGGGTCACAGATACGCAGTATTTT.

This clonotype occurred many times. The CDR3 DNA reads as TGTGCCAGTAGCGAATCAGGACCCCCCTATATCTACAATGAGCAGTTCTTC. Encoded protein: CASSESGPPYIYNEQFF. This sequence joins TRBV19 and TRBJ2-1; D is unclear. Trimming left V 6 bases short and J 3 bases short, with 21 bases between. The CDR3 consists of 17 residues. The germline V gene has CDR1 LNHDA and CDR2 SQIVND (reference sequence).